The clone carrying this T cell receptor beta chain was recorded a few times. This CDR3 comprises 14 residues. Germline V CDR1 and CDR2: LNHNV, YYDKDF (reference sequence). Unmatched junction bases numbered 8, after V lost 5 bases and J lost 8 bases. Produced via immunoSEQ multiplex PCR; TCRdb's table is partial and in-frame only. This table holds about 350,000 clones, over 75% found once. These data belong to a study of blood T cell repertoires in COVID-19. This TCR was recovered from a woman aged 30 to 39 who had recovered from COVID-19. This chain connects TRBV15 to TRBJ1-4; 7 nucleotides match TRBD1. Material: PBMCs or T cells enriched from blood (not recorded which). DNA of the CDR3: TGTGCCACCAGCGATGACAGGGAACCCGAAAAACTGTTTTTT. It translates to CATSDDREPEKLFF.